The 29 T cell receptor beta chains below come from one sample, sequenced in a study of Graves' ophthalmopathy and Graves' hyperthyroidism. Amplification targeted the TCR beta CDR3 regions, with RNA transcripts as the source material. A first-round RT-PCR used HTBI primers, followed by a second-round multiplex PCR. TCRdb reprocessed the multiplex PCR reads with MiXCR, giving one entry per CDR3 protein. This table holds 300,000 to 500,000 distinct CDR3 sequences, 15% found once. Sequencing was carried out using peripheral blood. Source of these receptors: a woman aged 18-35 years with stable Graves' hyperthyroidism.

This clonotype has a count of ten or more. This chain links TRBV7-2 with TRBJ2-7; unclear D gene. V lost 2 bases to trimming and J lost 0 bases, with 14 bases between them. Germline CDR1 and CDR2: SGHTA and FQGNSA. The CDR3 sequence is 16 residues long. CDR3 DNA sequence: TGTGCCAGCAGCTTATCGTTCAGCCGCGGCTCCTACGAGCAGTACTTC. The encoded protein is CASSLSFSRGSYEQYF.

This clonotype was picked up many times. The chain recombines TRBV3-1 with TRBJ2-5; TRBD1 might be the D (7 bases). Germline loops: CDR1 LGHDT, CDR2 YNNKEL (reference sequence). Trimming removed 5 bases at V and 4 bases at J, with 14 bases between. The length of the CDR3 is 14 residues. The CDR3 nucleotides read TGTGCCAGCAGCGATCAGGGGGGCCGAGAGACCCAGTACTTC. Its translation: CASSDQGGRETQYF.

The sample holds many counts of this clonotype. This chain uses TRBV6-2 or TRBV6-3 with TRBJ1-2; D ambiguous. The CDR3 sequence is 17 residues long. The germline V gene has CDR1 MNHEY and CDR2 SVGEGT. V was shortened by 6 bases and J by 8 bases, with 28 bases between the two germline ends. CDR3 region: CASSTAPDGPTLGGYTF. As DNA, the CDR3 is TGTGCCAGCAGCACCGCTCCAGACGGGCCCACCCTGGGGGGCTACACCTTC.

The chain has TRBV18 and TRBJ1-5; the D gene is possibly TRBD1 (6 bases). Trimming took 3 bases from V and 0 from J, leaving 9 bases between them. CDR1 KGHSH and CDR2 LQKENI come from the germline V gene. The CDR3 runs 15 residues. For the CDR3, the DNA is TGTGCCAGCTCACCCCGACAGGTTAGCAATCAGCCCCAGCATTTT. Protein product: CASSPRQVSNQPQHF.

This clonotype showed up just a few times. The CDR3 nucleotides are TGTGCCAGCAGAGACGGGGGAACTGGAAACACCATATATTTT. As protein: CASRDGGTGNTIYF. V is TRBV3-1 and J is TRBJ1-3; D perhaps matches TRBD1 (5 bases). V was cut by 6 bases and J by 2 bases, with 11 bases left in between. CDR1 is LGHDT and CDR2 is YNNKEL in the germline V gene (reference sequence). The CDR3 covers 14 residues.

This clonotype occurred many times. The chain joins TRBV12-3 or TRBV12-4 to TRBJ1-6, with D unresolved. The germline V and J ends were trimmed by 5 bases and 10 bases, with 15 bases remaining between them. This CDR3 is built from 14 residues. The CDR3 DNA follows: TGTGCCAGCAGTCCCAGGATGGGCGGGTCACCCCTCCACTTT. Translating it yields CASSPRMGGSPLHF.

In this sample, this clonotype turned up many times. The chain links TRBV6-2 or TRBV6-3 to TRBJ2-7, with 8 bases lining up with TRBD2. Germline CDR1 reads MNHEY; CDR2 reads SVGEGT. V dropped 5 bases and J dropped 4; count of bases not matched to a gene: 1. This CDR3 has 12 amino acids. CDR3 sequence reads: CASSGLAYEQYF. The CDR3 DNA is TGTGCCAGCAGTGGACTAGCTTACGAGCAGTACTTC.

This clonotype was recorded a few times. This rearrangement joins TRBV5-1 to TRBJ1-1; D is unresolved. Trimming stripped 0 bases from V and 0 bases from J, with 9 bases between. The germline V gene has CDR1 SGHRS and CDR2 YFSETQ. This CDR3 is built from 15 residues. In nucleotides, the CDR3 is TGCGCCAGCAGCTTGGCCGGGAAAGTGAACACTGAAGCTTTCTTT. This codes for CASSLAGKVNTEAFF.

This clonotype occurred many times. This chain connects TRBV6-5 to TRBJ2-2, with 8 bases aligning to TRBD1. Germline V gene lookup returns CDR1 MNHEY and CDR2 SVGAGI. This CDR3 contains 17 residues. The trim removed 4 bases at V and 3 bases at J, leaving 10 bases unmatched. Here the CDR3 reads CASSSQRQGSYTGELFF. Written as DNA, the CDR3 is TGTGCCAGCAGTTCGCAACGACAGGGGTCGTACACCGGGGAGCTGTTTTTT.

This clonotype was seen many times. V and J are TRBV6-5 and TRBJ2-7; D is unclear. Trimming removed 7 bases at V and 0 bases at J, with 13 bases between. In germline, CDR1 is MNHEY, CDR2 SVGAGI. The CDR3 is made up of 14 amino acids. DNA for the CDR3: TGTGCCAGCATCGACGACCCGAGCTCCTACGAGCAGTACTTC. Translating it yields CASIDDPSSYEQYF.

This clonotype was detected ten times or more. The chain recombines TRBV6-5 with TRBJ1-2; D call uncertain. Trimming took off 3 bases at V and 4 bases at J, with 12 bases between the two ends. There are 14 residues in the CDR3. Germline CDR1 is MNHEY and CDR2 is SVGAGI. The CDR3 bases are TGTGCCAGCAGTTATCATGAGGGAACCTATGGCTACACCTTC. This codes for CASSYHEGTYGYTF.

This clonotype was seen ten or more times. The V call is TRBV6-5, the J call TRBJ2-7; D remains unclear. Deletions cut 2 bases from V and 7 bases from J, with 6 bases between. Germline lookup yields CDR1 MNHEY and CDR2 SVGAGI. The CDR3 has 11 amino acids. CDR3 bases: TGTGCCAGCAGTTACGCCTGGGAGCAGTACTTC. Translation gives CASSYAWEQYF.

This clonotype was seen ten or more times. The genes are TRBV7-9 and TRBJ2-4; 7 nucleotides line up with TRBD2. V lost 4 bases to trimming and J lost 8 bases; unmatched junction nucleotides: 11. Germline CDR1 reads SEHNR; CDR2 reads FQNEAQ (reference sequence). The CDR3 loop spans 15 amino acids. The CDR3 DNA is TGTGCCAGCAGCTCTCAGCGGGGAGGGGTAGACATTCAGTACTTC. Its protein product is CASSSQRGGVDIQYF.

V gene TRBV5-1 combines with J gene TRBJ2-7, with 7 bases matching TRBD1. Germline values: CDR1 SGHRS, CDR2 YFSETQ. J gave up 1 base and V 5 bases, and 12 bases lay outside the gene matches. The CDR3 has 16 residues. The CDR3 DNA sequence: TGCGCCAGCAGACTCAGACCTGGGACAGTTTCCTACGAGCAGTACTTC. Translating gives CASRLRPGTVSYEQYF.

This clonotype occurred a few times. V gene TRBV24-1 combines with J gene TRBJ1-1; D ambiguous. CDR1 and CDR2 from the germline V gene are KGHDR and SFDVKD. Trimming removed 6 bases at V and 1 base at J, with 17 bases between. This CDR3 comprises 16 residues. The chain's CDR3 is CATSRRSRLRNTEAFF. In DNA, the CDR3 is TGTGCCACCAGTCGAAGGAGCCGCTTGAGGAACACTGAAGCTTTCTTT.

This clonotype showed up just a few times. The CDR3 loop reads CASPSGGSGYTF. For the CDR3, the DNA is TGTGCCAGCCCTTCAGGGGGCTCCGGCTACACCTTC. J is TRBJ1-2 and V is TRBV9; 8 positions agree with TRBD1. Germline V gene lookup returns CDR1 SGDLS and CDR2 YYNGEE. V gave up 7 bases and J gave up 8 bases; unmatched junction bases: 7. The CDR3 extends over 12 amino acids.

This clonotype showed up many times. The chain carries TRBV6-5 and TRBJ1-5, with D possibly TRBD1 on 5 matching bases. Per the germline V gene, CDR1 is MNHEY and CDR2 is SVGAGI. The length of the CDR3 is 15 residues. The V and J ends lost 0 bases and 3 bases respectively, with 9 bases between them. CDR3: CASSYSRGANQPQHF. The CDR3 DNA follows: TGTGCCAGCAGTTACTCGAGAGGGGCCAATCAGCCCCAGCATTTT.

The chain is built from TRBV6-4 and TRBJ2-7, with TRBD1 identical over 10 bases. The tail of the sequence fits TRBJ2-5 better, so the J call may be wrong. CDR3 length: 17 amino acids. CDR1 is MRHNA and CDR2 is SNTAGT in the germline V gene. DNA of the CDR3: TGTGCCAGCAGTCACCGGGACAGGGGTGGGGTACGAGAGACCCAGTACTTC. This codes for CASSHRDRGGVRETQYF.

This clonotype was recorded many times. The chain recombines TRBV10-1 with TRBJ2-7; TRBD2 matches 13 bases. Germline lookup yields CDR1 WNHNN and CDR2 SYGVQD (reference sequence). The CDR3 consists of 16 residues. Trimming took 8 bases from V and 3 from J; bases not matched to a gene: 10. Here the CDR3 DNA reads TGCGCCAGCGGCCCATCAAGGACTAGCGGGAGCTACGAGCAGTACTTC. Protein product: CASGPSRTSGSYEQYF.

The rearrangement joins TRBV3-1 to TRBJ2-7; D is unresolved. Per germline, CDR1 LGHDT and CDR2 YNNKEL (reference sequence). The CDR3 sequence is 16 residues long. The ends were cut back, 1 base at V and 0 bases at J, with 13 bases in the middle. CDR3 sequence reads: CASSQGYPSRSYEQYF. CDR3 coding DNA: TGTGCCAGCAGCCAAGGGTACCCCTCGCGCTCCTACGAGCAGTACTTC.

This clonotype was counted many times. V gene TRBV6-5 combines with J gene TRBJ2-2; tentative D call: TRBD2 (5 bases). The CDR3 contains 17 residues. Germline-derived CDR1 and CDR2 are MNHEY and SVGAGI. V gave up 0 bases and J gave up 0 bases, with 11 bases separating them. The CDR3 DNA follows: TGTGCCAGCAGTTACTCGAAAGGGAGTCCGAACACCGGGGAGCTGTTTTTT. Translating gives CASSYSKGSPNTGELFF.

V usage is TRBV15 and J usage is TRBJ1-2, with D tentatively TRBD1 (5 bases). Germline assignment: CDR1 LNHNV and CDR2 YYDKDF (reference sequence). The V gene lost 8 bases and the J gene lost 3 bases, with 13 bases spanning the gap. The CDR3 is 13 amino acids. CDR3 bases: TGTGCCACCGGGGGGAGGGACTACTATGGCTACACCTTC. Amino acid sequence: CATGGRDYYGYTF. Full variable domain (remainder filled in from reference TRBV15 and TRBJ1-2): DAMVIQNPRYQVTQFGKPVTLSCSQTLNHNVMYWYQQKSSQAPKLLFHYYDKDFNNEADTPDNFQSRRPNTSFCFLDIRSPGLGDTAMYLCATGGRDYYGYTFGSGTRLTVV.

The genes are TRBV11-1 and TRBJ1-2, with TRBD1 identical over 8 bases. After removal of 2 bases from V and 6 bases from J, the junction contained 11 bases not matched to a gene. Germline V lookup: CDR1 SGHAT, CDR2 FQDESV (reference sequence). The CDR3 is made up of 16 amino acids. CDR3 coding DNA: TGTGCCAGCAGCTTACGCTCCGGGGCAGGGGGCCATGGCTACACCTTC. It codes for CASSLRSGAGGHGYTF.

There are many counts of this clonotype. The chain recombines TRBV4-2 with TRBJ1-2; D is unclear. The CDR3 runs to 15 residues. V lost 4 bases to trimming and J lost 0 bases, with 12 bases between them. The germline V gene encodes CDR1 LGHNA and CDR2 YNFKEQ. The CDR3 DNA reads TGTGCCAGCAGCCGCGCCAGCAGCACTAACTATGGCTACACCTTC. It specifies CASSRASSTNYGYTF.

In its sample, this clonotype was seen many times. One end of the junction varies from germline; a read error may be responsible. This CDR3 reads CTSSLFSANTGELFF. The CDR3 DNA reads as TGTACCAGCAGTTTATTCTCCGCGAACACCGGGGAGCTGTTTTTT. This chain connects TRBV12-3 or TRBV12-4 to TRBJ2-2; D is ambiguous. The length of the CDR3 is 15 residues.

This clonotype turned up a few times. The chain carries TRBV12-3 or TRBV12-4 and TRBJ1-5, with a weak D call TRBD1 (5 bases). This CDR3 is built from 15 residues. V was pared by 5 bases and J by 1 base, with 12 bases between. This chain's CDR3 is CASSKSGASNQPQHF. CDR3 sequence (DNA): TGTGCCAGCAGTAAGTCCGGGGCGAGCAATCAGCCCCAGCATTTT.

The chain couples TRBV28 to TRBJ1-1, with 8 bases fitting TRBD1. V shed 1 base and J 3 bases; nucleotides not matched to a gene: 7. Germline assignment: CDR1 MDHEN and CDR2 SYDVKM. CDR3 length equals 16 residues. In DNA form, the CDR3 reads TGTGCCAGCAGTTTATCGACAGGGGCCGCGTACACTGAAGCTTTCTTT. The encoded protein is CASSLSTGAAYTEAFF.

A remark on this clonotype: Mismatch with germline at one junction end may stem from a read error. The CDR3 DNA reads TGTGCCAGCAGTTCCCATGAAAGCGGGATCAGCCCCAAAAACATTAAGTACTTC. It codes for CASSSHESGISPKNIKYF. The rearrangement links TRBV6-5 to TRBJ2-4; 7 bases are shared with TRBD2. Germline lookup yields CDR1 MNHEY and CDR2 SVGAGI. This CDR3 is built from 18 residues.

This clonotype was recorded many times. This chain uses TRBV12-3 or TRBV12-4 with TRBJ1-3, with TRBD1 identical over 7 bases. This CDR3 spans 13 amino acids. V dropped 4 bases and J dropped 9; count of bases not matched to a gene: 6. In nucleotides, the CDR3 is TGTGCCAGCAGTTCGCGACAGGGAGGCACCATATATTTT. Translated: CASSSRQGGTIYF.